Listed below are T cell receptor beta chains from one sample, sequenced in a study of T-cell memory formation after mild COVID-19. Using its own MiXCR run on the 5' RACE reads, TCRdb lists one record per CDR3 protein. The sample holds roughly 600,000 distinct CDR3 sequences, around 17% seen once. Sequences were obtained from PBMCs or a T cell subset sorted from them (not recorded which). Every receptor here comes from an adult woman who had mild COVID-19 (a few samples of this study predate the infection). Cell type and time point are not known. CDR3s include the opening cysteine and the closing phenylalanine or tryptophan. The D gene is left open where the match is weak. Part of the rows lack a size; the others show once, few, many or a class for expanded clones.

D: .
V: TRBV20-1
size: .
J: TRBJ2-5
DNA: TGCAGTGCCTGGGGGAAAGAGACCCAGTACTTC
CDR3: CSAWGKETQYF

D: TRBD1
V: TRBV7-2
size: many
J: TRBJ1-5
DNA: TGTGCCAGCAGCTACAGGGGGAACCAGCCCCAGCATTTT
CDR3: CASSYRGNQPQHF

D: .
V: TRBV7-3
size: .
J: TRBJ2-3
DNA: TGTGCCAGCAGCTCTCTCGGGCAGGCAGATACGCAGTATTTT
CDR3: CASSSLGQADTQYF

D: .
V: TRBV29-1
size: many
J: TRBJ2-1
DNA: TGCAGCGTTGTAACGGGGGCCGACTACAATGAGCAGTTCTTC
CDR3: CSVVTGADYNEQFF

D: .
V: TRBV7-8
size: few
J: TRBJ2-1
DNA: TGTGCCAGCAGCTTATTAGTCTCCTACAATGAGCAGTTCTTC
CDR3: CASSLLVSYNEQFF

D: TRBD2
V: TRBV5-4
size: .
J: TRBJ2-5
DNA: TGTGCCAGCAGCTCGACTAGCGGGACGTACCAAGAGACCCAGTACTTC
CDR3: CASSSTSGTYQETQYF

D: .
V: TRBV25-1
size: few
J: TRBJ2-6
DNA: TGTGCCAGCAGCCACTTTGGGGCCAACGTCCTGACTTTC
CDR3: CASSHFGANVLTF

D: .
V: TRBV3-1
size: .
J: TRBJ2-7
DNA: TGTGCCAGCAGCCCACGACAAGGCGAGCAGTACTTC
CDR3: CASSPRQGEQYF

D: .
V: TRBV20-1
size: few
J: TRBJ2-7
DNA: TGCAGTGCCAAGACGGACTGGTACGAGCAGTACTTC
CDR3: CSAKTDWYEQYF

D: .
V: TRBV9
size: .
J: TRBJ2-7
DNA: TGTGCCAGCAGCGAAACAAGTAGACTAGGACTGGGCGAGCAGTACTTC
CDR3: CASSETSRLGLGEQYF

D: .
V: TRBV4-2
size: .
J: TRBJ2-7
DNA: TGTGCCAGCAGCCAAGAATGGCAGTACGAGCAGTACTTC
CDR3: CASSQEWQYEQYF

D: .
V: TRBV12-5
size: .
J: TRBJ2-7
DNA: TGTGCTAGTGGTTTGACCCTGACAGGTATCCCCTACGAGCAGTACTTC
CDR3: CASGLTLTGIPYEQYF

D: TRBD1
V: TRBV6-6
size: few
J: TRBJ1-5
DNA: TGTGCCAGCACCCGAGGACAGGGCAATCAGCCCCAGCATTTT
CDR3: CASTRGQGNQPQHF

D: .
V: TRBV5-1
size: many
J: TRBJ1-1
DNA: TGTGCCAGCAGCTTACAGTTGAACACTGAAGCTTTCTTT
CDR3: CASSLQLNTEAFF

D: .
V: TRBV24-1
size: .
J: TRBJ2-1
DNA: TGTGCCACCAGTGATTTCATAAGGGGCCGAGGGCAGTTCTTC
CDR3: CATSDFIRGRGQFF

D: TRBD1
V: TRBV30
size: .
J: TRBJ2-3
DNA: TGTGCCTGGAGGGTCACAGGGGGGACAGATACGCAGTATTTT
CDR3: CAWRVTGGTDTQYF

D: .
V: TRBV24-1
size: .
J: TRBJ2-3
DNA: TGTGCCACCGGGGGACCGAGCACAGATACGCAGTATTTT
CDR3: CATGGPSTDTQYF

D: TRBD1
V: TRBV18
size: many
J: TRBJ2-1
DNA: TGTGCCAGCTCACTAGGACAGGTTGACAATGAGCAGTTCTTC
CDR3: CASSLGQVDNEQFF

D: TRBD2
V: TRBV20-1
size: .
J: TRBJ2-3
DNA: TGCAGTGCAAGGACTAGCTTTCCGCAGTATTTT
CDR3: CSARTSFPQYF

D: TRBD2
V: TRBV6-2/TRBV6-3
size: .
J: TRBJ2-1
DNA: TGTGCCAGCACCTCCCCGGGAGGGAGGCGGAATGAGCAGTTCTTC
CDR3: CASTSPGGRRNEQFF

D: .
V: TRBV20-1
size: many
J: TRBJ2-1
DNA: TGCAGTGCTAGAGACCCTGCGGGTGAGTCCTACAATGAGCAGTTCTTC
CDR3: CSARDPAGESYNEQFF

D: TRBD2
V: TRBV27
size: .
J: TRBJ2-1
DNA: TGTGCCAGCAGTTTAGAGTCCACTAGCGGGAGAATGAATGAGCAGTTCTTC
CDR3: CASSLESTSGRMNEQFF

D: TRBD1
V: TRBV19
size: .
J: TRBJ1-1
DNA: TGTGCCAGTAGTAAGGGGGCGCTAGGTGCTGAAGCTTTCTTT
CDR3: CASSKGALGAEAFF

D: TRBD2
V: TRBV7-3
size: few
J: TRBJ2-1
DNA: TGTGCCAGCAGCCCCAAATCTAGCGGGCGACGCTACAATGAGCAGTTCTTC
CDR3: CASSPKSSGRRYNEQFF

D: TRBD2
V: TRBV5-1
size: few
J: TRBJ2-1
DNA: TGCGCCAGCAGCTTCGAGGGTAGCGGGGGGCAGCAGTTCTTC
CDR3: CASSFEGSGGQQFF

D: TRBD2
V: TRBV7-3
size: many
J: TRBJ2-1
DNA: TGTGCCAGCAGCCCAAGGACTAGTCTCTACAATGAGCAGTTCTTC
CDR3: CASSPRTSLYNEQFF

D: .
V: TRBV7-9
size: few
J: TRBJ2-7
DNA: TGTGCCAGCAGCTTAGCCCCCAGGGGATTGCCCTACGAGCAGTACTTC
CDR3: CASSLAPRGLPYEQYF

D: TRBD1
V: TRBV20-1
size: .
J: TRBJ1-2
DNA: TGCAGTGCTAGTCGGCAGGGGGCGCGTGGCTACACCTTC
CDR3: CSASRQGARGYTF

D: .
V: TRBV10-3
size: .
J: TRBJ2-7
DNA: TGTGCCATCAGTGAGAACTGGGGGAACGAGCAGTACTTC
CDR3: CAISENWGNEQYF

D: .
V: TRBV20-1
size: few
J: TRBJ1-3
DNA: TGCAGTGCTAGGGGCTCTGGAAACACCATATATTTT
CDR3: CSARGSGNTIYF

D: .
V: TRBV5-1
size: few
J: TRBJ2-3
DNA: TGCGCCAGCAGCTTGGCCATTCAAGATACGCAGTATTTT
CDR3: CASSLAIQDTQYF

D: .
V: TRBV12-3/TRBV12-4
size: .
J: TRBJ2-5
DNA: TGTGCCAGCGCCAGGGCGGCGGGGGAGACCCAGTACTTC
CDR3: CASARAAGETQYF

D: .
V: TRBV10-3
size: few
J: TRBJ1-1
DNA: TGTGCCATCAGGGTGAACAGGAACACTGAAGCTTTCTTT
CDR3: CAIRVNRNTEAFF

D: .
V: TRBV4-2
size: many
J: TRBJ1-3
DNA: TGTGCCAGCAGCCAAGATGTCCTACAAAGCTCTGGAAACACCATATATTTT
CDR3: CASSQDVLQSSGNTIYF

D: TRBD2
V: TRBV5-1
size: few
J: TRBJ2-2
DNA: TGCGCCAGCAACAGACTAGCGGGGCTTGCAGGGGACACCGGGGAGCTGTTTTTT
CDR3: CASNRLAGLAGDTGELFF

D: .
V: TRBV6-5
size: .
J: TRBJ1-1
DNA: TGTGCCAGCAGCCGTACTCTGGGGCTGAACACTGAAGCTTTCTTT
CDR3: CASSRTLGLNTEAFF

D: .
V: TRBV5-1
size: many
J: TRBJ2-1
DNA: TGCGCCAGCAGCTTGCCCCTACTAGCATCCTACAATGAGCAGTTCTTC
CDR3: CASSLPLLASYNEQFF

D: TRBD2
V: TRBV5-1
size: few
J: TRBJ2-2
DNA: TGCGCCAGCAATTCGTTTGGGGCTAGCGGGGAGACGAACACCGGGGAGCTGTTTTTT
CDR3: CASNSFGASGETNTGELFF

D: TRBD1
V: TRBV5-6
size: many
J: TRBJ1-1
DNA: TGTGCCAGCAGCTCAACCGGGACAGGGAGAGTATTTGAAGCTTTCTTT
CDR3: CASSSTGTGRVFEAFF

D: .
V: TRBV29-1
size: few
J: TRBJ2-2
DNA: TGCAGCGGGTCGGGAAGGGCAGGGGTCACCGGGGAGCTGTTTTTT
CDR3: CSGSGRAGVTGELFF

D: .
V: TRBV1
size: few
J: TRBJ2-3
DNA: TGCACCAGCAGCCAAGCCTTCACTAGCCTGGCGCAGTATTTT
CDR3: CTSSQAFTSLAQYF

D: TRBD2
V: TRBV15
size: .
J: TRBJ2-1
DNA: TGTGCCACCAGCGCCCGCGGACTAGCGGGGGGGAATGAGCAGTTCTTC
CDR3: CATSARGLAGGNEQFF

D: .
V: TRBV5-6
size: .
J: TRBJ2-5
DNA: TGTGCCAGCAGCTTGGCGGGTCGAGGGGTCCGATCGGAGACCCAGTACTTC
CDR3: CASSLAGRGVRSETQYF

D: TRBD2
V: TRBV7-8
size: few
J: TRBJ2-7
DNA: TGTGCCAGCAGCTTAGGTCAGCGGGAGTCTCTCGTTCAGTACTTC
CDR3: CASSLGQRESLVQYF

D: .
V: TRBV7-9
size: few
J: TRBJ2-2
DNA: TGTGCCAGCAGCCTCACCTGGGACACCAACACCGGGGAGCTGTTTTTT
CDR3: CASSLTWDTNTGELFF

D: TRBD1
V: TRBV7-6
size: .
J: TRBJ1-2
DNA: TGTGCCAGCAGCTCCGAACCTAGTGGGACAGTTGGGGGCTACACCTTC
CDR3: CASSSEPSGTVGGYTF

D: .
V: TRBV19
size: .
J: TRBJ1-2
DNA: TGTGCCAGTAGTATCTGGGTAAACTATGGCTACACCTTC
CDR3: CASSIWVNYGYTF

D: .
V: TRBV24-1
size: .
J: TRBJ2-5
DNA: TGTGCCACCAGTGCCTCCGGAGGGACCCAGAGGGAGACCCAGTACTTC
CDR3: CATSASGGTQRETQYF

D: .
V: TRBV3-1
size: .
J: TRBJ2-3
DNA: TGTGCCAGCAGCCAAGCCGGGGGGCCGGTGGGAGATACGCAGTATTTT
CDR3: CASSQAGGPVGDTQYF

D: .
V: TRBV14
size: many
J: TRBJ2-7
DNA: TGTGCCAGCAGCCAAATTTACGAGCAGTACTTC
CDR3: CASSQIYEQYF

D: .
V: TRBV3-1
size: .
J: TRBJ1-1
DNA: TGTGCCAGCAGCCAAGAAATAAATCGGGGCACTGAAGCTTTCTTT
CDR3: CASSQEINRGTEAFF

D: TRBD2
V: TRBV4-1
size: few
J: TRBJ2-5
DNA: TGCGCCAGCAGTCTCGGTCCTCTAGCGGGGAGCAGGGAGACCCAGTACTTC
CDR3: CASSLGPLAGSRETQYF

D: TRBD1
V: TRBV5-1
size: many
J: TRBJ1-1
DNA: TGCGCCAGCAGTCGACAGGGGAACACTGAAGCTTTCTTT
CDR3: CASSRQGNTEAFF

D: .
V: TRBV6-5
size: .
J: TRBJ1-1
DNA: TGTGCCAGCGGGGGAGAACAGGGTTGGAACACTGAAGCTTTCTTT
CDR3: CASGGEQGWNTEAFF

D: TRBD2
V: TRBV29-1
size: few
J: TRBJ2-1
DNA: TGCAGCGCTTTAGCGGGAATCTACAATGAGCAGTTCTTC
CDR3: CSALAGIYNEQFF